This TCR beta chain was observed in a study of shared clonotypes between healthy human individuals. Looking at the study overall: The donor group consisted of two women and a few men, aged 18 to 49. CD4 naive and CD4 memory each took three plates per donor, while CD8 naive took two and CD8 memory one.

There are 15 residues in the CDR3. V gave up 0 bases and J gave up 8 bases, with 16 bases separating them. The germline gives CDR1 MNHEY, CDR2 SVGAGI. It was at deep level that the assay was run. Method: immunoSEQ multiplex PCR; TCRdb's copy keeps in-frame clones and lacks some. The sample records about 2 million clones, roughly 94% being singletons. Sequences were obtained from naive CD4+ T cells sorted from blood. Subset indicated: CD45RA+ positively selected. This TCR was sampled from a man younger than 35 in good health. This rearrangement joins TRBV6-5 to TRBJ1-2; no reliable D call. For the CDR3, the DNA is TGTGCCAGCAGTTACTCGATCGGGTTTGACCAGGGCTACACCTTC. Its protein product is CASSYSIGFDQGYTF.